These 27 T cell receptor beta chains share one sample of origin, sequenced in a study of T cell responses to AZD1222 COVID-19 vaccine. TCRdb's table, derived via immunoSEQ multiplex PCR, lists solely in-frame clones and lacks some. The table shows around 160,000 clones, with roughly nine tenths occurring only once. The sample in question was peripheral blood, obtained 28 days after the second AZD1222 dose. Source of these receptors: an adult who received the AZD1222 COVID-19 vaccine.

The CDR3 coding sequence is TGTGCCAGCAGCCCTACAGGGGGCCAATTTCAAGAGACCCAGTACTTC. It codes for CASSPTGGQFQETQYF. The rearrangement links TRBV7-6 to TRBJ2-5; 9 bases are a match to TRBD1. The CDR3 length is 16 residues. Trimming removed 5 bases from V and 2 bases from J; junction bases left unmatched: 9. The germline gives CDR1 SGHVS, CDR2 FNYEAQ.

With respect to this clone: This specimen includes other DNA sequences encoding the same CDR3. The chain combines TRBV5-6 with TRBJ1-4; TRBD1 matches 8 bases. This CDR3 spans 14 amino acids. Germline V gene lookup returns CDR1 SGHDT and CDR2 YYEEEE. The V and J ends lost 4 bases and 4 bases, in that order; junction bases with no gene match: 3. The CDR3 DNA reads TGTGCCAGCAGCCCCGGACAGGGTAATGAAAAACTGTTTTTT. It encodes CASSPGQGNEKLFF.

The chain has TRBV11-2 and TRBJ1-5, with D maybe TRBD1 (6 bases). The CDR3 consists of 15 residues. Trimming shortened V by 5 bases and J by 6 bases, and 17 bases separated the two germline ends. Per germline, CDR1 SGHAT and CDR2 FQNNGV. The CDR3 sequence: CASSRGGGVAQPQHF. The CDR3 DNA follows: TGTGCCAGCAGCCGAGGGGGAGGGGTGGCTCAGCCCCAGCATTTT.

The CDR3 is CASSSSLAGAAKNIQYF. The CDR3 DNA sequence: TGTGCCAGCAGCTCCTCGTTGGCGGGGGCAGCCAAAAACATTCAGTACTTC. The genes are TRBV11-3 and TRBJ2-4; D is perhaps TRBD2 (7 bases). The CDR3 length is 17 residues. CDR1 and CDR2 (germline): SGHNT, YENEEA. Trimming removed 4 bases from V and 0 bases from J, with 16 bases in between. The entire variable domain, with the rest obtained from reference TRBV11-3 and TRBJ2-4, is as follows: EAGVVQSPRYKIIEKKQPVAFWCNPISGHNTLYWYLQNLGQGPELLIRYENEEAVDDSQLPKDRFSAERLKGVDSTLKIQPAELGDSAVYLCASSSSLAGAAKNIQYFGAGTRLSVL.

The rearrangement uses TRBV12-3 or TRBV12-4 and TRBJ1-2; weak D call: TRBD1 (5 bases). The CDR3 has 13 residues. V lost 3 bases and J 5 bases, leaving 10 bases between the germline ends. This chain's CDR3 is CASSFQGLYGYTF. CDR3 DNA sequence: TGTGCCAGCAGTTTTCAGGGATTGTATGGCTACACCTTC.

The chain couples TRBV21-1 to TRBJ1-2. TRBV21-1 is described as a pseudogene. CDR3 length: 14 residues. The CDR3 DNA follows: TGTGCCAGCAGCCTGCCGCGGGGGGCCTATGGCTACACCTTC. It codes for CASSLPRGAYGYTF.

V gene TRBV30 combines with J gene TRBJ1-2; weak D call: TRBD1 (5 bases). The V end lost 0 bases, the J end lost 2 bases, and 16 bases lay between the germline ends. This CDR3 comprises 16 residues. Germline V gives CDR1 GTSNPN, CDR2 SVGIG (reference sequence). Here the CDR3 reads CAWSVPRRTRNYGYTF. CDR3 nucleotide sequence: TGTGCCTGGAGTGTACCCCGTCGGACAAGAAACTATGGCTACACCTTC.

The genes are TRBV28 and TRBJ2-7, with D hard to call. V was trimmed by 0 bases and J by 5 bases, leaving 5 bases between them. Looked up from germline, CDR1 is MDHEN and CDR2 is SYDVKM. The CDR3 totals 12 residues. For the CDR3, the DNA is TGTGCCAGCAGTTTATGGGACCACGAGCAGTACTTC. Its translation: CASSLWDHEQYF. The full variable domain, with the rest looked up from reference TRBV28 and TRBJ2-7, is DVKVTQSSRYLVKRTGEKVFLECVQDMDHENMFWYRQDPGLGLRLIYFSYDVKMKEKGDIPEGYSVSREKKERFSLILESASTNQTSMYLCASSLWDHEQYFGPGTRLTVT.

V gene TRBV28 combines with J gene TRBJ2-7, with TRBD1 identical over 7 bases. Trimming took 6 bases from V and 2 from J; bases not matched to a gene: 7. CDR1 MDHEN and CDR2 SYDVKM come from the germline V gene. The CDR3 is made up of 14 amino acids. The CDR3 DNA reads as TGTGCCAGCAGACCCGGACAGGCCACCTACGAGCAGTACTTC. Protein sequence: CASRPGQATYEQYF.

The V gene is TRBV19, the J gene TRBJ1-1, with D tentatively TRBD1 (5 bases). The V end was cut by 5 bases, the J end by 4 bases, with 11 bases between. Germline CDR1 and CDR2: LNHDA and SQIVND (reference sequence). The CDR3 loop spans 13 amino acids. The CDR3 DNA follows: TGTGCCAGTAGTTATCAGGGAGCCACTGAAGCTTTCTTT. Translated, it gives CASSYQGATEAFF.

The CDR3 reads CASSFSGTGVGTGELFF. DNA of the CDR3: TGTGCCAGCAGCTTTTCCGGGACAGGGGTGGGCACCGGGGAGCTGTTTTTT. This chain links TRBV9 with TRBJ2-2, with 10 positions matching TRBD1. The ends lost 4 bases at V and 4 bases at J; junction bases unmatched: 10. The CDR3 extends over 17 amino acids. Germline V gene lookup returns CDR1 SGDLS and CDR2 YYNGEE.

In DNA, the CDR3 is TGTGCCAGCAGCTTAGGGCTAGCGGGAGGGCGTGCTGAGCAGTTCTTC. Protein: CASSLGLAGGRAEQFF. V is TRBV11-2 and J is TRBJ2-1; 12 bases are a match to TRBD2. The germline CDR1 and CDR2 sequences are SGHAT and FQNNGV. The CDR3 runs to 16 residues. V shed 1 base, J shed 9 bases, and the junction held 7 bases outside the gene matches.

J is TRBJ2-3 and V is TRBV5-6; the match to TRBD2 covers 13 bases. Unmatched junction bases numbered 3, after V lost 3 bases and J lost 2 bases. The CDR3 has 16 residues. Germline assignment: CDR1 SGHDT and CDR2 YYEEEE. CDR3 in amino acids: CASSWGLAGNTDTQYF. CDR3 coding DNA: TGTGCCAGCAGCTGGGGACTAGCGGGGAACACAGATACGCAGTATTTT.

The chain joins TRBV19 to TRBJ2-2; 10 nucleotides agree with TRBD2. The CDR3 runs 16 residues. Germline CDR1 and CDR2: LNHDA and SQIVND (reference sequence). Trimming took 6 bases from V and 0 from J; bases not matched to a gene: 4. The CDR3 region is CASSPGLATNTGELFF. Written as DNA, the CDR3 is TGTGCCAGTAGCCCGGGACTAGCGACGAACACCGGGGAGCTGTTTTTT.

The rearrangement uses TRBV29-1 and TRBJ2-7, with a weak D call TRBD2 (7 bases). Trimming pared 4 bases from V and 6 bases from J, leaving 13 bases between. Germline V gene data show CDR1 as SQVTM and CDR2 as ANQGSEA. The length of the CDR3 is 12 residues. CDR3 residues: CSVGGGLGEQYF. The DNA of the CDR3 is TGCAGCGTTGGGGGGGGGCTCGGCGAGCAGTACTTC.

The V and J genes are TRBV30 and TRBJ2-7; D perhaps matches TRBD2 (6 bases). Germline loops: CDR1 GTSNPN, CDR2 SVGIG (reference sequence). V shed 3 bases and J shed 3 bases, with 12 bases lying between them. The CDR3 has 13 residues. CDR3 protein: CAWSSGTRYEQYF. The CDR3 DNA reads TGTGCCTGGAGCTCCGGGACTCGCTACGAGCAGTACTTC.

The chain couples TRBV3-1 (or the pseudogene TRBV3-2) to TRBJ2-3, with 9 bases lining up with TRBD2. With V trimmed by 0 bases and J by 4 bases, 17 bases remained unmatched. From germline, CDR1 is LGHDT and CDR2 YNNKEL (reference sequence). This CDR3 has 20 residues. CDR3 in amino acids: CASSQDRRREGFSEADTQYF. DNA of the CDR3: TGTGCCAGCAGCCAAGATCGTCGGCGGGAGGGTTTTAGTGAGGCAGATACGCAGTATTTT.

The chain couples TRBV14 to TRBJ2-3; D gene unclear. Germline V CDR1 and CDR2: SGHDN, FVKESK. V was trimmed by 0 bases and J by 2 bases, leaving 3 bases between them. This CDR3 has 13 amino acids. CDR3 sequence (DNA): TGTGCCAGCAGCCAAGACCTCACAGATACGCAGTATTTT. Its protein product is CASSQDLTDTQYF.

A few counts support this clone. V and J are TRBV6-5 and TRBJ1-2, with 10 positions matching TRBD1. CDR3 length: 16 residues. Germline V lookup: CDR1 MNHEY, CDR2 SVGAGI. V gave up 4 bases and J gave up 8 bases; unmatched junction bases: 13. The CDR3 loop reads CASSSDTGTGAWGYTF. In nucleotides, the CDR3 is TGTGCCAGCAGTTCCGATACCGGGACAGGGGCCTGGGGCTACACCTTC.

The V call is TRBV18, the J call TRBJ2-1; 15 positions match TRBD2. This CDR3 contains 17 residues. Germline V gene data show CDR1 as KGHSH and CDR2 as LQKENI. J was trimmed by 7 bases and V by 3 bases; bases with no gene match: 7. The chain's CDR3 is CASSPRTSGRAGNEQFF. Written as DNA, the CDR3 is TGTGCCAGCTCACCGAGGACTAGCGGGAGGGCGGGGAATGAGCAGTTCTTC.

This chain uses TRBV27 with TRBJ1-1, with 7 bases fitting TRBD1. Germline V CDR1 and CDR2: MNHEY, SMNVEV (reference sequence). V lost 5 bases, J lost 0 bases, and 0 bases stayed unmatched. This CDR3 is built from 13 residues. DNA for the CDR3: TGTGCCAGCAGTGGACAGGTGAACACTGAAGCTTTCTTT. Translating it yields CASSGQVNTEAFF.

V and J are TRBV9 and TRBJ2-3; tentatively, D is TRBD2 (6 bases). Trimming left V 0 bases short and J 3 bases short, with 11 bases between. There are 15 residues in the CDR3. CDR1 SGDLS and CDR2 YYNGEE come from the germline V gene. The CDR3 DNA sequence: TGTGCCAGCAGCGTAGGCCGACTAGAGACAGATACGCAGTATTTT. As protein: CASSVGRLETDTQYF.

This rearrangement joins TRBV5-6 to TRBJ1-2; tentatively, D is TRBD1 (5 bases). Germline CDR1 reads SGHDT; CDR2 reads YYEEEE. Between the trimmed V and J ends, which lost 3 bases and 5 bases, there was a span of 17 bases. The CDR3 consists of 15 residues. Here the CDR3 reads CASSSVLGVRYGYTF. The CDR3 coding sequence is TGTGCCAGCAGCTCCGTCCTAGGGGTTAGGTATGGCTACACCTTC.

The chain has TRBV7-9 and TRBJ1-5; perhaps TRBD1 as D (5 bases). Trimming pared 4 bases from V and 5 bases from J, leaving 9 bases between. The CDR3 length is 13 residues. Germline V gene lookup returns CDR1 SEHNR and CDR2 FQNEAQ (reference sequence). CDR3 protein: CASSSGRDQPQHF. In DNA, the CDR3 is TGTGCCAGCAGCTCAGGGCGAGATCAGCCCCAGCATTTT.

The chain recombines TRBV11-2 with TRBJ1-6, with D maybe TRBD1 (5 bases). The CDR3 length is 15 residues. Germline V gene sequence: CDR1 SGHAT, CDR2 FQNNGV. V was shortened by 5 bases and J by 8 bases, with 16 bases between the two germline ends. The CDR3: CASSPPLGVYSPLHF. The CDR3 nucleotides are TGTGCCAGCAGCCCTCCCCTGGGGGTTTATTCACCCCTCCACTTT.

The chain employs TRBV5-1 and TRBJ2-7, with TRBD1 matching 9 bases. The germline CDR1 and CDR2 sequences are SGHRS and YFSETQ. V dropped 1 base and J dropped 3; count of bases not matched to a gene: 8. The CDR3 is 16 amino acids. Here the CDR3 reads CASSLPGQGWIYEQYF. The CDR3 nucleotides are TGCGCCAGCAGCTTGCCGGGACAGGGTTGGATCTACGAGCAGTACTTC.

The chain recombines TRBV13 with TRBJ1-2; 10 nucleotides align to TRBD1. Per the germline V gene, CDR1 is PRHDT and CDR2 is FYEKMQ (reference sequence). J lost 3 bases, V lost 3 bases, and 7 bases had no gene match. This CDR3 has 16 amino acids. The CDR3 coding sequence is TGTGCCAGCAGCTTCTTTTCCGGGACAGGGGACTATGGCTACACCTTC. Protein: CASSFFSGTGDYGYTF. The full variable domain, its missing parts supplied by reference TRBV13 and TRBJ1-2, is AAGVIQSPRHLIKEKRETATLKCYPIPRHDTVYWYQQGPGQDPQFLISFYEKMQSDKGSIPDRFSAQQFSDYHSELNMSSLELGDSALYFCASSFFSGTGDYGYTFGSGTRLTVV.